This T cell receptor (beta chain) was sequenced for a study of sequential checkpoint blockade in melanoma. Libraries were prepared by immunoSEQ multiplex PCR; TCRdb keeps only in-frame clonotypes and omits some of them. The sample lists around 9,700 clones; 56% were seen once. The CDR3 has 15 amino acids. V lost 2 bases, J lost 2 bases, and 3 bases stayed unmatched. CDR1 MNHEY and CDR2 SMNVEV come from the germline V gene (reference sequence). Treatment indicated: randomized to nivolumab then ipilimumab (arm A) or the reverse (arm B). The source is a human donor with melanoma. The V call is TRBV27, the J call TRBJ2-1, with 7 bases matching TRBD1. Sequences were derived from CD8+ T cells sorted from blood (inferred from file names), sampled from a patient given nivolumab and ipilimumab in sequence. CDR3 amino acids: CASSLTGATYNEQFF. In DNA, the CDR3 is TGTGCCAGCAGTTTAACAGGGGCGACCTACAATGAGCAGTTCTTC.